This T cell receptor (beta chain) was identified during a study of blood T cell repertoires in COVID-19 (dated by TCRdb to the early 2020s). Background on the whole study: Samples covering the acute and convalescent phases of COVID-19 were provided by collaborators in the United States, Italy and Spain. The material from the prospective study consisted of cDNA or gDNA derived from T cells, B-cell-depleted T cells, or PBMCs. Subjects who had been exposed to COVID-19, were actively infected with it, or had recovered from it provided the deeply sampled blood TCRbeta repertoires that made up the dataset. The repertoires were released in a freely available public database meant as a resource for research on the immune response to SARS-CoV-2. Samples were obtained from the ongoing ImmuneRACE study (first 160 participants) and from 950 to 1,500 subjects provided by 6 global collaborators. Sample metadata almost always included a de-identified subject ID, COVID-19 status, age in years and sex. Where available, HLA class I and class II types were obtained from metadata supplied by the sample provider rather than from assay-based typing. The full study reports these points: The quantity of clinical and demographic metadata differed by source and by participant and was supplied without curation.

The germline V gene provides CDR1 MNHEY and CDR2 SVGAGI. Inclusive of the bounding cysteine and phenylalanine, the CDR3 is 14 residues long. The kept DNA is CDR3 alone, 42 bases in frame from the first base. Trimming takes 8 bases off V and 9 bases off J; junction bases not matched to a gene: 9. The immunoSEQ Assay, a bias-controlled multiplex PCR, was used to amplify TCRbeta CDR3 regions from genomic DNA. Concerning the study's data processing: The number of nucleated cells in each sample was estimated from the amplification of reference gene primers within the assay. To quantify the absolute abundance of each unique TCRbeta CDR3 rearrangement, sequence reads were collapsed and filtered. For each sample, productive Simpson clonality was calculated by taking the square root of Simpson's diversity index across productive rearrangements. In its TCRdb copy, this immuneACCESS table keeps in-frame sequences only and misses some clones. Where compared with another copy, unresolved V genes explain less than half of these, and the others have no known cause. The V and J calls and the clone size are those of that table, but D and trimming were determined from the DNA. The sample yields nearly 90,000 clones; around 90% were counted once. Clones ranked in the top ten supply about 6.3% of the sample.

In Seattle, one collaborating source enrolled patients while the infection was active and tracked those patients longitudinally over the course of disease. Whole blood was collected in K2EDTA tubes by collaborating institutions according to the institutions' own protocols. For TCRbeta analysis, collaborators shipped samples as frozen whole blood, isolated PBMCs, or DNA extracted from either of those sample types. Turning to this clone: Its antigen has not been determined. No base quality information exists; no much larger clone differs at one position.

The sequence links TRBV6-5 to TRBJ2-1; 11 middle bases align to TRBD2. This TCR was recovered from a young man with COVID-19, enrolled during active disease. The sample taken for sequencing was peripheral blood. At the DNA level, the sequence is TGTGCCAGCGCGGAGCTAGCGGGAGGCGGTGAGCAGTTCTTC. Translated, it reads CASAELAGGGEQFF.